This is a list of T cell receptor beta chains from one sample in a study of OX40 agonist ivuxolimab in advanced cancers. TCRdb's copy holds only in-frame clones and misses some; the assay was immunoSEQ multiplex PCR. The sample holds around 140,000 clones, approximately 94% seen once. This specimen consisted of CD4+ or CD8+ T cells sorted from blood, obtained in a trial of the OX40 agonist ivuxolimab. The receptors originated from an adult with an advanced solid tumor such as melanoma, head and neck, liver or kidney cancer. The CDR3 runs from the conserved cysteine through the conserved F or W. D genes are given only for firm matches. Expanded clones are given a class, and other clones once, few, many or no size at all.

v_call	d_call	cdr3_length	j_call	clone_size	cdr3_aa	cdr3_nt
TRBV7-2	.	15	TRBJ2-1	once	CASSLDVGSYNEQFF	TGTGCCAGCAGCTTAGATGTGGGGTCCTACAATGAGCAGTTCTTC
TRBV7-2	TRBD2	16	TRBJ2-7	.	CASSLGGLAATYEQYF	TGTGCCAGCAGCTTAGGGGGACTAGCGGCAACCTACGAGCAGTACTTC
TRBV7-2	.	13	TRBJ1-5	.	CASSLELGQPQHF	TGTGCCAGCAGCTTAGAACTGGGTCAGCCCCAGCATTTT
TRBV7-3	.	18	TRBJ2-6	.	CASSLRSGVSLGANVLTF	TGTGCCAGCAGCTTAAGGTCAGGCGTTAGCCTGGGGGCCAACGTCCTGACTTTC
TRBV30	TRBD1	11	TRBJ1-1	.	CAWSQGGRAFF	TGTGCCTGGAGCCAGGGGGGGCGGGCTTTCTTT
TRBV7-2	.	13	TRBJ2-3	.	CASSFTSGDTQYF	TGTGCCAGCAGTTTCACGTCAGGCGATACGCAGTATTTT
TRBV6-6	.	12	TRBJ1-2	.	CASRDVPHGYTF	TGTGCCAGCAGGGATGTTCCTCATGGCTACACCTTC
TRBV11-1	.	16	TRBJ2-3	.	CASSPQAGTSTDTQYF	TGTGCCAGCAGCCCTCAAGCGGGCACTAGCACAGATACGCAGTATTTT
TRBV27	TRBD2	17	TRBJ2-1	once	CASSGRTGLAGADEQFF	TGTGCCAGCAGCGGCCGAACTGGACTAGCGGGAGCCGATGAGCAGTTCTTC
TRBV6-1	.	13	TRBJ1-2	.	CASSELTDYGYTF	TGTGCCAGCAGTGAACTGACGGATTATGGCTACACCTTC